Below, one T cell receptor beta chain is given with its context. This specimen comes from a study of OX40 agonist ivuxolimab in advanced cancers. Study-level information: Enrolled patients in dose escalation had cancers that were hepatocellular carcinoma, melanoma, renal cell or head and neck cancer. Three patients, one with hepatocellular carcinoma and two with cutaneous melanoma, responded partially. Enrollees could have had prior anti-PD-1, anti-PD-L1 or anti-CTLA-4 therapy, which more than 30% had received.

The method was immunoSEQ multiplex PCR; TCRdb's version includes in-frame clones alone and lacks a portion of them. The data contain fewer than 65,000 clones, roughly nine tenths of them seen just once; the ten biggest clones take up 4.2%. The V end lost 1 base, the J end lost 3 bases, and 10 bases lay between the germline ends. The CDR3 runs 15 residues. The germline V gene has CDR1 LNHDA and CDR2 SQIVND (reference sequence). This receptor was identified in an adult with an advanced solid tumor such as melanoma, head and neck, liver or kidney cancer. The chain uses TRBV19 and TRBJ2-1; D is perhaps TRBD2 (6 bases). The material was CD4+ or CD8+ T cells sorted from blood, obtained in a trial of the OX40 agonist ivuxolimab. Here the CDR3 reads CASSIVLANYNEQFF. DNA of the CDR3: TGTGCCAGTAGTATAGTTCTAGCGAACTACAATGAGCAGTTCTTC.